This passage covers 25 T cell receptor beta chains from one sample sequenced in a study of technical replicates of blood from a handful of donors listed by TCRdb under 2017. Library preparation was by the immunoSEQ multiplex PCR assay. Drawn from immuneACCESS, this table holds only the in-frame rearrangements with V and J called that TCRdb kept. Clones are partly lost; checked studies trace under half to an unresolved V gene and leave the rest unexplained. This sample has about 93,000 clones in its table, and nearly 97% of those were observed once. Over 0.25% of the sample is in the top ten clones. Material for sequencing was T cells isolated from PBMCs. The receptors come from a human donor in good health.

This chain uses TRBV30 with TRBJ2-1; D call uncertain. The CDR3 is 13 amino acids. Germline lookup yields CDR1 GTSNPN and CDR2 SVGIG (reference sequence). V shed 0 bases and J shed 3 bases, with 6 bases lying between them. The CDR3 nucleotides read TGTGCCTGGAGTGTACACAGCTACAATGAGCAGTTCTTC. This gives the protein CAWSVHSYNEQFF.

The chain has TRBV4-2 and TRBJ2-7; D gene uncertain. This CDR3 spans 12 amino acids. The V gene lost 4 bases and the J gene lost 3 bases, with 7 bases spanning the gap. In germline, CDR1 is LGHNA, CDR2 YNFKEQ. DNA of the CDR3: TGTGCCAGCAGCCCTAACTTCTACGAGCAGTACTTC. As protein: CASSPNFYEQYF.

This sequence joins TRBV12-5 and TRBJ1-1, with a possible D match to TRBD1 (5 bases). The germline V gene has CDR1 LGHNT and CDR2 FRNRAP. CDR3 length: 14 residues. Trimming shortened V by 1 base and J by 2 bases, and 8 bases separated the two germline ends. The CDR3 loop is CASGLGWGNTEAFF. DNA of the CDR3: TGTGCTAGTGGTTTGGGGTGGGGCAACACTGAAGCTTTCTTT. The variable domain in full, completed from reference TRBV12-5 and TRBJ1-1, reads DARVTQTPRHKVTEMGQEVTMRCQPILGHNTVFWYRQTMMQGLELLAYFRNRAPLDDSGMPKDRFSAEMPDATLATLKIQPSEPRDSAVYFCASGLGWGNTEAFFGQGTRLTVV.

V usage is TRBV5-1 and J usage is TRBJ2-1; 7 bases are a match to TRBD2. V trimming: 0 bases; J trimming: 9 bases; junction bases outside the gene matches: 6. Germline values: CDR1 SGHRS, CDR2 YFSETQ. This CDR3 is built from 14 residues. The CDR3 region is CASSLVLGGPEQFF. For the CDR3, the DNA is TGCGCCAGCAGCTTGGTACTGGGAGGGCCTGAGCAGTTCTTC. The variable domain in full, with the rest retrieved from reference TRBV5-1 and TRBJ2-1, is KAGVTQTPRYLIKTRGQQVTLSCSPISGHRSVSWYQQTPGQGLQFLFEYFSETQRNKGNFPGRFSGRQFSNSRSEMNVSTLELGDSALYLCASSLVLGGPEQFFGPGTRLTVL.

This chain links TRBV28 with TRBJ2-1; TRBD2 agrees at 7 bases. Germline trimming cut 6 bases from V and 0 bases from J; bases unmatched to any gene: 8. CDR3 size: 16 residues. Germline CDR1 MDHEN, CDR2 SYDVKM. CDR3 amino acids: CASSLPLAASYNEQFF. Here the CDR3 DNA reads TGTGCCAGCAGCCTCCCTCTAGCGGCCTCCTACAATGAGCAGTTCTTC.

This rearrangement joins TRBV7-2 to TRBJ1-2; the D gene is possibly TRBD1 (5 bases). V gave up 4 bases and J gave up 6 bases, with 21 bases separating them. From germline, CDR1 is SGHTA and CDR2 FQGNSA. The CDR3 extends over 16 amino acids. The CDR3 DNA follows: TGTGCCAGCAGCTCAATTTGGGGGGAGGAGTGGGATGGCTACACCTTC. Translated, it gives CASSSIWGEEWDGYTF.

The chain recombines TRBV12-5 with TRBJ1-2, with D tentatively TRBD1 (6 bases). This CDR3 contains 13 residues. The V gene lost 1 base and the J gene lost 8 bases, with 11 bases spanning the gap. Germline V lookup: CDR1 LGHNT, CDR2 FRNRAP. The CDR3 region is CASGLDRDRGYTF. In DNA form, the CDR3 reads TGTGCTAGTGGTTTGGACAGGGACCGCGGCTACACCTTC.

This chain uses TRBV6-6 with TRBJ1-1; tentative D call: TRBD1 (5 bases). The V gene's germline CDR1 is MNHNY and CDR2 SVGAGI (reference sequence). This CDR3 comprises 15 residues. Trimming took off 9 bases at V and 0 bases at J, with 17 bases between the two ends. CDR3 DNA: TGTGCCAGTGGTAAGCGGGGCGGGATGAACACTGAAGCTTTCTTT. This gives the protein CASGKRGGMNTEAFF.

This rearrangement joins TRBV9 to TRBJ1-2, with TRBD1 identical over 7 bases. The CDR3 is made up of 15 amino acids. V lost 3 bases and J lost 0; bases outside the gene matches: 5. In germline, CDR1 is SGDLS, CDR2 YYNGEE. CDR3 region: CASSATGVPNYGYTF. The DNA for the CDR3 is TGTGCCAGCAGCGCTACAGGGGTTCCTAACTATGGCTACACCTTC.

The J gene is TRBJ2-1, the V gene TRBV7-9; tentatively, D is TRBD2 (6 bases). CDR3 length equals 14 residues. CDR1 SEHNR and CDR2 FQNEAQ come from the germline V gene (reference sequence). Trimming took off 4 bases at V and 3 bases at J, with 10 bases between the two ends. CDR3 sequence (DNA): TGTGCCAGCAGCTACGGGACTGACTACAATGAGCAGTTCTTC. Residues: CASSYGTDYNEQFF. The entire variable domain, with the rest obtained from reference TRBV7-9 and TRBJ2-1, is as follows: DTGVSQNPRHKITKRGQNVTFRCDPISEHNRLYWYRQTLGQGPEFLTYFQNEAQLEKSRLLSDRFSAERPKGSFSTLEIQRTEQGDSAMYLCASSYGTDYNEQFFGPGTRLTVL.

The rearrangement links TRBV13 to TRBJ2-7; D is ambiguous. The V end lost 3 bases, the J end lost 2 bases, and 5 bases lay between the germline ends. The germline V gene encodes CDR1 PRHDT and CDR2 FYEKMQ (reference sequence). This CDR3 comprises 12 residues. CDR3 amino acids: CASSFETYEQYF. The CDR3 DNA reads as TGTGCCAGCAGCTTCGAGACCTACGAGCAGTACTTC.

V and J are TRBV5-4 and TRBJ2-4; the D gene is possibly TRBD1 (6 bases). Germline V gives CDR1 SGHNT, CDR2 YYREEE (reference sequence). CDR3 size: 14 residues. V was trimmed by 0 bases and J by 6 bases, leaving 10 bases between them. The CDR3 reads CASSLGQAGNIQYF. The CDR3 DNA reads as TGTGCCAGCAGCTTGGGACAGGCGGGAAACATTCAGTACTTC.

The V gene is TRBV7-8, the J gene TRBJ1-1, with 7 bases fitting TRBD1. Trimming cost V 2 bases and J 1 base; bases outside gene matches: 4. The CDR3 length is 15 residues. CDR1 and CDR2 (germline): SGHVS, FQNEAQ. Here the CDR3 reads CASSLLTGQNTEAFF. In DNA, the CDR3 is TGTGCCAGCAGCTTACTGACAGGGCAGAACACTGAAGCTTTCTTT.

The chain joins TRBV6-1 to TRBJ2-3, with D possibly being TRBD2 (5 bases). CDR3 length: 14 residues. Germline CDR1 reads MNHNS; CDR2 reads SASEGT. V dropped 6 bases and J dropped 6 bases, with 16 bases sitting between them. The CDR3 loop is CASRLPLAADTQYF. In DNA, the CDR3 is TGTGCCAGCAGGCTCCCTCTAGCTGCGGATACGCAGTATTTT.

J is TRBJ2-5 and V is TRBV5-1; possibly TRBD2 for D (6 bases). The CDR3 contains 14 residues. Trimming pared 0 bases from V and 5 bases from J, leaving 11 bases between. Germline lookup yields CDR1 SGHRS and CDR2 YFSETQ. Here the CDR3 DNA reads TGCGCCAGCAGCTTGGGGACTACAAGGGAGACCCAGTACTTC. This sequence encodes CASSLGTTRETQYF.

This chain uses TRBV7-3 with TRBJ2-1, with 7 positions matching TRBD1. Germline CDR1 reads SGHTA; CDR2 reads FQGTGA. With 1 base clipped from V and 8 bases from J, the junction kept 11 bases outside the gene matches. The length of the CDR3 is 16 residues. As DNA, the CDR3 is TGTGCCAGCAGCTTAATTAGGAGACAGGGTAAGCATGAGCAGTTCTTC. This translates into CASSLIRRQGKHEQFF.

V and J are TRBV14 and TRBJ2-3, with 8 bases matching TRBD1. CDR1 and CDR2 from the germline V gene are SGHDN and FVKESK. The CDR3 spans 16 residues. J lost 1 base, V lost 4 bases, and 7 bases had no gene match. The chain's CDR3 is CASSPWQGAGTDTQYF. CDR3 in DNA: TGTGCCAGCAGCCCTTGGCAGGGGGCAGGCACAGATACGCAGTATTTT.

This chain uses TRBV25-1 with TRBJ2-1; possibly TRBD1 for D (5 bases). Germline CDR1 reads MGHDK; CDR2 reads SYGVNS. The CDR3 is 11 amino acids. V was shortened by 8 bases and J by 4 bases, with 6 bases between the two germline ends. The CDR3 bases are TGTGCCAGCGGACAATACAATGAGCAGTTCTTC. As protein: CASGQYNEQFF.

The chain joins TRBV6-6 to TRBJ2-7; TRBD2 matches at 9 bases. The germline V gene encodes CDR1 MNHNY and CDR2 SVGAGI (reference sequence). CDR3 length: 15 residues. V shed 2 bases and J 0 bases; nucleotides not matched to a gene: 2. This CDR3 reads CASSYGTSPSYEQYF. The CDR3 nucleotides read TGTGCCAGCAGTTACGGGACTAGCCCCTCCTACGAGCAGTACTTC.

A remark on this clone: Germline is not matched at one junction end, which may reflect a read error. This chain connects TRBV7-7 to TRBJ2-2; the D gene is possibly TRBD1 (6 bases). There are 16 residues in the CDR3. Germline values: CDR1 SSHAT, CDR2 FNYEAQ (reference sequence). The CDR3 DNA reads TGTGCTAGCAGCTTCGACAGGATACCAGGGGCCGGGGAGCTGTTTTTT. Its translation: CASSFDRIPGAGELFF. Full variable domain (rest looked up from reference TRBV7-7 and TRBJ2-2): GAGVSQSPRYKVTKRGQDVTLRCDPISSHATLYWYQQALGQGPEFLTYFNYEAQPDKSGLPSDRFSAERPEGSISTLTIQRTEQRDSAMYRCASSFDRIPGAGELFFGEGSRLTVL.

This sequence joins TRBV14 and TRBJ2-3; a possible D gene is TRBD2 (7 bases). CDR1 is SGHDN, CDR2 FVKESK, per germline. Trimming removed 6 bases at V and 0 bases at J, with 13 bases between. The CDR3 runs 15 residues. CDR3 nucleotide sequence: TGTGCCAGCAGGAGGGGGGGGATTAGCACAGATACGCAGTATTTT. It yields the protein CASRRGGISTDTQYF.

The chain links TRBV10-3 to TRBJ1-2; D gene uncertain. The CDR3 spans 17 residues. Germline CDR1 is ENHRY and CDR2 is SYGVKD. Trimming removed 3 bases from V and 0 bases from J, with 17 bases in between. CDR3 sequence: CAISDSVFGEANYGYTF. CDR3 DNA: TGTGCCATCAGTGACTCGGTTTTCGGTGAAGCTAACTATGGCTACACCTTC.

This chain uses TRBV7-9 with TRBJ2-2, with a tentative D call TRBD1 (5 bases). V was cut by 5 bases and J by 1 base, with 14 bases left in between. This CDR3 has 16 amino acids. Germline CDR1 and CDR2: SEHNR and FQNEAQ (reference sequence). The CDR3 sequence: CASSLPQGGNTGELFF. In DNA form, the CDR3 reads TGTGCCAGCAGCCTTCCCCAGGGCGGGAACACCGGGGAGCTGTTTTTT.

The DNA of the CDR3 is TGTGCCGTCCAAGGCGCACAGATACGATTCTCAGATACGCAGTATTTT. Its translation is CAVQGAQIRFSDTQYF. The V and J genes are TRBV2 and TRBJ2-3; D unresolved. CDR1 is SNHLY, CDR2 FYNNEI, per germline. CDR3 length equals 16 residues. Trimming took off 11 bases at V and 4 bases at J, with 25 bases between the two ends.

The chain carries TRBV7-8 and TRBJ1-3, with D perhaps matching TRBD1 (5 bases). The ends were cut back, 2 bases at V and 0 bases at J, with 8 bases in the middle. Germline CDR1 SGHVS, CDR2 FQNEAQ. This CDR3 contains 15 residues. This CDR3 is CASSLRGSSGNTIYF. The CDR3 DNA reads as TGTGCCAGCAGCTTACGGGGGAGCTCTGGAAACACCATATATTTT.